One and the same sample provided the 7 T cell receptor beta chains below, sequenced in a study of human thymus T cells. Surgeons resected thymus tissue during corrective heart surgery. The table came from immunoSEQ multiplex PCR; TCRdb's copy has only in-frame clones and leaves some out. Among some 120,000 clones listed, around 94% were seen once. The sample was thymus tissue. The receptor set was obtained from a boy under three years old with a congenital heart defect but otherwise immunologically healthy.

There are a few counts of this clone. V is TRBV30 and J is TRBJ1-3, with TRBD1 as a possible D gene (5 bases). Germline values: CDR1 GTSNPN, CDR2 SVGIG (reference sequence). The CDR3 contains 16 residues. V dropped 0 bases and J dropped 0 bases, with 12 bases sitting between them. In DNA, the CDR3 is TGTGCCTGGAGTGTACTGGGGCCGCACTCTGGAAACACCATATATTTT. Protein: CAWSVLGPHSGNTIYF. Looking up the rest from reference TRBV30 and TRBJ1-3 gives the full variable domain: SQTIHQWPATLVQPVGSPLSLECTVEGTSNPNLYWYRQAAGRGLQLLFYSVGIGQISSEVPQNLSASRPQDRQFILSSKKLLLSDSGFYLCAWSVLGPHSGNTIYFGEGSWLTVV.

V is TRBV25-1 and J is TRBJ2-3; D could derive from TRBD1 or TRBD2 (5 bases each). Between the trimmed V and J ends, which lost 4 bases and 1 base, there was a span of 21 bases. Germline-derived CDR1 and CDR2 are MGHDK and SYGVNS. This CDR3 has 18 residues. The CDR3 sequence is CASSVPRDGSYRTDTQYF. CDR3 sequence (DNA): TGTGCCAGCAGTGTACCTCGGGACGGCTCATATCGCACAGATACGCAGTATTTT.

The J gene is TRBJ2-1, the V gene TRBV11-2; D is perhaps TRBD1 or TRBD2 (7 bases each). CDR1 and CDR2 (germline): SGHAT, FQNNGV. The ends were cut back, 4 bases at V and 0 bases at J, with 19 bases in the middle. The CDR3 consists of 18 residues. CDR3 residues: CASSSRGRGFSSYNEQFF. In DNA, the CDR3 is TGTGCCAGCAGCTCGAGGGGGCGGGGGTTTAGCTCCTACAATGAGCAGTTCTTC.

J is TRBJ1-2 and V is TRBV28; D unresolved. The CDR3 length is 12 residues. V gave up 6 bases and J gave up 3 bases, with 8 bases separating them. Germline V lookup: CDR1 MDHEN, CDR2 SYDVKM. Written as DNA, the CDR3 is TGTGCCAGCAGGACATGGCACTATGGCTACACCTTC. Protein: CASRTWHYGYTF.

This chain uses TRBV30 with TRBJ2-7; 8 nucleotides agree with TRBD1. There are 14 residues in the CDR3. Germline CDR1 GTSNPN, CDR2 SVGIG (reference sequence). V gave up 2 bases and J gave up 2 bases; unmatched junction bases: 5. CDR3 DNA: TGTGCCTGGAGTACCCGGACAGGGCCCTACGAGCAGTACTTC. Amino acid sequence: CAWSTRTGPYEQYF.

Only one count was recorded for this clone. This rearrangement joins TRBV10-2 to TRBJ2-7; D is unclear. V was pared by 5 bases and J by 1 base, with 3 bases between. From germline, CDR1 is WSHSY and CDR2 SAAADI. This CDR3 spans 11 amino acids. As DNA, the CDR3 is TGCGCCAGCAGTAGGTCCTACGAGCAGTACTTC. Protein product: CASSRSYEQYF.

In nucleotides, the CDR3 is TGTGCTAGTGCCAAATCGGACCCAATTGGCGTGAACACTGAAGCTTTCTTT. Translation: CASAKSDPIGVNTEAFF. The J gene is TRBJ1-1, the V gene TRBV12-5; D remains unclear. V shed 7 bases and J shed 0 bases, with 21 bases lying between them. This CDR3 contains 17 residues. Germline V gene data show CDR1 as LGHNT and CDR2 as FRNRAP.